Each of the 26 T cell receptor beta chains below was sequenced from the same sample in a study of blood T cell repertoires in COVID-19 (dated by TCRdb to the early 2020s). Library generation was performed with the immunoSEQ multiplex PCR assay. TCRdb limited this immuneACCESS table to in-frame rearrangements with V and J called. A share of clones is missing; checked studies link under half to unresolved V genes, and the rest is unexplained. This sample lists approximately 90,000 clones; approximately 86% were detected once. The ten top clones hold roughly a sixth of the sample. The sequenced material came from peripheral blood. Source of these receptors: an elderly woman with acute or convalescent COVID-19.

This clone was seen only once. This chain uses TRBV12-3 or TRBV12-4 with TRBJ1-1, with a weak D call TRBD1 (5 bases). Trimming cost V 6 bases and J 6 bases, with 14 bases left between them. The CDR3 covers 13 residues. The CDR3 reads CASRSGPAAEAFF. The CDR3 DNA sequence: TGTGCCAGCAGGTCAGGGCCGGCGGCTGAAGCTTTCTTT.

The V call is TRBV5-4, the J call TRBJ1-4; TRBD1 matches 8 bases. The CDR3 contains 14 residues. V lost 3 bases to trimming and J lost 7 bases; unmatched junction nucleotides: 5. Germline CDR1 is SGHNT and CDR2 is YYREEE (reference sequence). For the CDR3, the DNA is TGTGCCAGCAGCTCCCAGGGGGCCAGTGAAAAACTGTTTTTT. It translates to CASSSQGASEKLFF.

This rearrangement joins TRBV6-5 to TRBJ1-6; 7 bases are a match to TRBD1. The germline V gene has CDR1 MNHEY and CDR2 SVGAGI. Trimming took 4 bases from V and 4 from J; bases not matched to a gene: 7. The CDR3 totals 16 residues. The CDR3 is CASSSTGMGYNSPLHF. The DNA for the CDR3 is TGTGCCAGCAGTTCGACAGGGATGGGTTATAATTCACCCCTCCACTTT.

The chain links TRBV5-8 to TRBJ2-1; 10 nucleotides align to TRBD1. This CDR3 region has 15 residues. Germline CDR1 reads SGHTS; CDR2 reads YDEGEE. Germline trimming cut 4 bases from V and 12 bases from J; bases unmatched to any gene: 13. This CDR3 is CASSRSDRGQLWQFF. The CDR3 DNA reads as TGTGCCAGCAGCCGAAGCGACAGGGGGCAATTATGGCAGTTCTTC.

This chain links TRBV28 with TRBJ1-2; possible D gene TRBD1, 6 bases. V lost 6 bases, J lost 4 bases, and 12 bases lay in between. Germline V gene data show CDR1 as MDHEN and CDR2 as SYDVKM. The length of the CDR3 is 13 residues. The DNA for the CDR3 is TGTGCCAGCAGGGGAACAGGGATCTATGGCTACACCTTC. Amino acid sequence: CASRGTGIYGYTF.

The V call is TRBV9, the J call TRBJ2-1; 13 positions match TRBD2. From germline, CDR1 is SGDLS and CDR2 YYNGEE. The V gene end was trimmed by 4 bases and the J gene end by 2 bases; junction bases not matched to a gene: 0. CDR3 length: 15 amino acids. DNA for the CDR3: TGTGCCAGCAGCACTAGCGGGGGGGCCTACAATGAGCAGTTCTTC. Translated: CASSTSGGAYNEQFF. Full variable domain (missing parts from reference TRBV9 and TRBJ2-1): DSGVTQTPKHLITATGQRVTLRCSPRSGDLSVYWYQQSLDQGLQFLIQYYNGEERAKGNILERFSAQQFPDLHSELNLSSLELGDSALYFCASSTSGGAYNEQFFGPGTRLTVL.

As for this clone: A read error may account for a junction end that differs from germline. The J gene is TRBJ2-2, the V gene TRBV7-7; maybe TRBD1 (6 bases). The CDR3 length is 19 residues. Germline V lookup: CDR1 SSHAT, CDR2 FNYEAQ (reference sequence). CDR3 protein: CASSYNLNRGSPGTGELFF. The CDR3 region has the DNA TGTGCTAGCAGCTACAACTTGAATAGGGGGTCACCGGGAACCGGGGAGCTGTTTTTT. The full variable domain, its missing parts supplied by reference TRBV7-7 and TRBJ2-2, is GAGVSQSPRYKVTKRGQDVTLRCDPISSHATLYWYQQALGQGPEFLTYFNYEAQPDKSGLPSDRFSAERPEGSISTLTIQRTEQRDSAMYRCASSYNLNRGSPGTGELFFGEGSRLTVL.

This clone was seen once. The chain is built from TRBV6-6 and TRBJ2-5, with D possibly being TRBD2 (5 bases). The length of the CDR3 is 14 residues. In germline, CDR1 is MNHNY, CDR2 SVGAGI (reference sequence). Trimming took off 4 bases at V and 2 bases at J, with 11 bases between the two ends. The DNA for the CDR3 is TGTGCCAGCAGTTCAACTAGTAGACAAGAGACCCAGTACTTC. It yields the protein CASSSTSRQETQYF.

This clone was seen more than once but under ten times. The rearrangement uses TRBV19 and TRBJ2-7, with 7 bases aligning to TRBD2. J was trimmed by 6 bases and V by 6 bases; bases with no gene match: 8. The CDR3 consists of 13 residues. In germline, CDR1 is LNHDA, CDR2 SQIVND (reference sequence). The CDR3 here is CASSMGGISEQYF. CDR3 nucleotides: TGTGCCAGTAGCATGGGGGGGATAAGCGAGCAGTACTTC.

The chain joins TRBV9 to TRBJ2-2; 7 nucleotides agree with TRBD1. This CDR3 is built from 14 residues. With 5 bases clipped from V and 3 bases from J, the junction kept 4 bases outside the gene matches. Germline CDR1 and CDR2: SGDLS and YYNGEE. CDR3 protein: CASRGQPYTGELFF. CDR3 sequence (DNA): TGTGCCAGCAGGGGACAGCCCTACACCGGGGAGCTGTTTTTT.

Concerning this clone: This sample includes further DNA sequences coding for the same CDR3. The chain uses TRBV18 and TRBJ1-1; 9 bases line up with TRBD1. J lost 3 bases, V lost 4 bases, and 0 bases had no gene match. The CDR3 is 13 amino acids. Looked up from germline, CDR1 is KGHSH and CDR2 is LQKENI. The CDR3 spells CASSRDRDTEAFF. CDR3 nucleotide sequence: TGTGCCAGCTCACGGGACAGGGACACTGAAGCTTTCTTT.

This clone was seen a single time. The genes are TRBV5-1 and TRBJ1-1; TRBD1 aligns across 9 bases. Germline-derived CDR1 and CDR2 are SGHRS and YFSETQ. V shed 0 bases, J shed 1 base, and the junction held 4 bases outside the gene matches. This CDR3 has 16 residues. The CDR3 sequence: CASSLEGTGTNTEAFF. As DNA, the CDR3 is TGCGCCAGCAGCTTGGAGGGGACAGGGACGAACACTGAAGCTTTCTTT.

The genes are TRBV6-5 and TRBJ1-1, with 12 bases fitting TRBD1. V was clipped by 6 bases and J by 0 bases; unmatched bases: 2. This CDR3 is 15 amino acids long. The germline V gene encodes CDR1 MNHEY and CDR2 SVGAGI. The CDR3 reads CASSGTGGLNTEAFF. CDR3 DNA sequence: TGTGCCAGCAGCGGGACAGGGGGCTTGAACACTGAAGCTTTCTTT.

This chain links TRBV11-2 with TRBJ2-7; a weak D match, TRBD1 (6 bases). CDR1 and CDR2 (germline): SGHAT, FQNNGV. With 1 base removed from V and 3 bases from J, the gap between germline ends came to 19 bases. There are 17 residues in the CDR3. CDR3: CASSLGGGGRTRYEQYF. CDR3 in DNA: TGTGCCAGCAGCTTAGGAGGTGGGGGCCGGACCCGCTACGAGCAGTACTTC.

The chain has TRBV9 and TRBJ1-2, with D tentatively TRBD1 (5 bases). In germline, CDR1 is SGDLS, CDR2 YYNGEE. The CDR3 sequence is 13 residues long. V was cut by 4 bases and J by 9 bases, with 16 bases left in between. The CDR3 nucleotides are TGTGCCAGCAGCTTGGAGGGGCCCCCGCGCTACACCTTC. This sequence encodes CASSLEGPPRYTF.

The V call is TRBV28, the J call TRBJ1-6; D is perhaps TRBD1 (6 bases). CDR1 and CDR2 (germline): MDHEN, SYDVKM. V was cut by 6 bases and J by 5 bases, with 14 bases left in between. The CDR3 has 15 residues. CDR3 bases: TGTGCCAGCAGAGCAGGGGATCGGGATAATTCACCCCTCCACTTT. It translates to CASRAGDRDNSPLHF.

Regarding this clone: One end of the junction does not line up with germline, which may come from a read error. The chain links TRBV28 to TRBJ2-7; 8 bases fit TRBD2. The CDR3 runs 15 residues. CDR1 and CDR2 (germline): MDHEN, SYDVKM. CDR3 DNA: TGTGCCAGCACTTTACCGGGGGGGCGCTCCTACGAGCAGTACTTC. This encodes CASTLPGGRSYEQYF.

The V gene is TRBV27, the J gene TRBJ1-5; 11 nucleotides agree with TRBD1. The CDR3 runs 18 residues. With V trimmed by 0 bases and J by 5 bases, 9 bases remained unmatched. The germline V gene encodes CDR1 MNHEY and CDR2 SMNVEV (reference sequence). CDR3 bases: TGTGCCAGCAGTTTATCGGACAGGGGGCGTATAAGGGATCAGCCCCAGCATTTT. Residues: CASSLSDRGRIRDQPQHF.

The CDR3 DNA follows: TGTGCCAGCAGCGCCGGGGGGGGAAGCTATGGCTACACCTTC. Translating it yields CASSAGGGSYGYTF. This sequence joins TRBV9 and TRBJ1-2; D perhaps matches TRBD1 (5 bases). CDR1 is SGDLS, CDR2 YYNGEE, per germline. V was trimmed by 3 bases and J by 4 bases, leaving 13 bases between them. The CDR3 covers 14 residues.

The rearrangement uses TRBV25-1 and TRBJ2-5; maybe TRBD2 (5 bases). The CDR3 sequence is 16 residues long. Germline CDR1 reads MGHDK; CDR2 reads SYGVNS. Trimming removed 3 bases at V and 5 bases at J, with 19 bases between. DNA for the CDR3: TGTGCCAGCAGTGACGGATGGCGAGGGCCGGGGGAGACCCAGTACTTC. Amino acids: CASSDGWRGPGETQYF.

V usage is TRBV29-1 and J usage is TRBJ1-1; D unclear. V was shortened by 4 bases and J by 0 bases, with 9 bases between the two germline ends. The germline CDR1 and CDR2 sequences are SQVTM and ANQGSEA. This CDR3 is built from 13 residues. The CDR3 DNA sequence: TGCAGCGTTGTCACCGGGTTGAACACTGAAGCTTTCTTT. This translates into CSVVTGLNTEAFF.

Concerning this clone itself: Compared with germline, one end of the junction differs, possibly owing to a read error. In DNA, the CDR3 is TGTGCCAGCAGCTACCTTGGACTAGCGGGGAGGTCCTACGGGCAGTACTTC. Its translation is CASSYLGLAGRSYGQYF. J is TRBJ2-7 and V is TRBV5-8; TRBD2 matches at 12 bases. Germline V gene lookup returns CDR1 SGHTS and CDR2 YDEGEE. The CDR3 is 17 residues long.

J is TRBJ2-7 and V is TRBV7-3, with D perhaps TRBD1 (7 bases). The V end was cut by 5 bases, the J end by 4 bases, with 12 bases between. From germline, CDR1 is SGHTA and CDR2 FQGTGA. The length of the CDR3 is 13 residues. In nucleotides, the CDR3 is TGTGCCAGCAGCCCGACAGGGACTTACGAGCAGTACTTC. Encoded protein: CASSPTGTYEQYF.

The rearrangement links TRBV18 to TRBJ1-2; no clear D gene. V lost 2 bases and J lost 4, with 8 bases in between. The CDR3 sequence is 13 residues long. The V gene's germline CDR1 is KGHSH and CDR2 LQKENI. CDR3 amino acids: CASSPISPYGYTF. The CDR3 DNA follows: TGTGCCAGCTCACCAATCAGTCCCTATGGCTACACCTTC.

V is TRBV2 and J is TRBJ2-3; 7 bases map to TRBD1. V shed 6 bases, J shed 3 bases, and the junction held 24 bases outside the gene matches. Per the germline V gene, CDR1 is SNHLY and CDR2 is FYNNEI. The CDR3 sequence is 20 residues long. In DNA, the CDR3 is TGTGCCAGCAGCGTAAGCTGGGGAAGGCCTATACGACAGGGTACAGATACGCAGTATTTT. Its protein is CASSVSWGRPIRQGTDTQYF.

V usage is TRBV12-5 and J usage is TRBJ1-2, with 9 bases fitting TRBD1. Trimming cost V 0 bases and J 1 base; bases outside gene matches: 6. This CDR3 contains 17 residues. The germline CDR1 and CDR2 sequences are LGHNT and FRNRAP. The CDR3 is CASGLVFGQGINYGYTF. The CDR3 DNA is TGTGCTAGTGGTTTGGTATTCGGACAGGGGATTAACTATGGCTACACCTTC.